These 17 T cell receptor beta chains originate from one sample sequenced in a study of T-cell memory formation after mild COVID-19. TCRdb re-analysed the 5' RACE reads in MiXCR, keeping a single row per CDR3 protein. The data contain under 450,000 distinct CDR3 sequences, 13% to 15% of them singletons. Sequencing was done on a sample of PBMCs or a T cell subset sorted from them (not recorded which). The receptor source for this set is a man between 18 and 35 years old who had mild COVID-19 (a few samples of this study predate the infection). Cell type and time point are not known.

A few counts support this clonotype. The chain links TRBV5-1 to TRBJ1-1; D is uncertain. The germline V gene has CDR1 SGHRS and CDR2 YFSETQ. Trimming removed 0 bases at V and 2 bases at J, with 8 bases between. The CDR3 extends over 14 amino acids. The CDR3 nucleotides are TGCGCCAGCAGCTTGGCCGTCAGCAACACTGAAGCTTTCTTT. As protein: CASSLAVSNTEAFF.

V usage is TRBV5-5 and J usage is TRBJ2-3, with 7 nucleotides matching TRBD2. The CDR3 runs 19 residues. The V segment lost 2 bases and the J segment 0 bases; nucleotides outside the gene matches: 15. The germline V gene encodes CDR1 SGHKS and CDR2 YYEKEE (reference sequence). The CDR3 DNA sequence: TGTGCCAGCAGCTTCGCCAGGGAGGGTTCTGTCTTTAGCACAGATACGCAGTATTTT. Amino acids: CASSFAREGSVFSTDTQYF.

This clonotype was counted only a few times. The V call is TRBV6-5, the J call TRBJ2-5; D perhaps matches TRBD2 (6 bases). With 3 bases removed from V and 9 bases from J, the gap between germline ends came to 20 bases. The CDR3 has 15 residues. Germline CDR1 and CDR2: MNHEY and SVGAGI. CDR3 residues: CASSYVQGGGLAQYF. CDR3 in DNA: TGTGCCAGCAGTTATGTCCAGGGAGGTGGGTTGGCCCAGTACTTC.

Ten or more counts support this clonotype. The gene calls are TRBV5-5 and TRBJ1-3; D gene ambiguous. This CDR3 region has 14 residues. Germline V gene data show CDR1 as SGHKS and CDR2 as YYEKEE (reference sequence). Trimming pared 3 bases from V and 0 bases from J, leaving 7 bases between. In DNA, the CDR3 is TGTGCCAGCAGCTACAGCGGCTCTGGAAACACCATATATTTT. This translates into CASSYSGSGNTIYF.

This clonotype was detected a few times. This CDR3 reads CSASPLARETQYF. The CDR3 DNA is TGCAGTGCTAGTCCGTTGGCTAGAGAGACCCAGTACTTC. This chain joins TRBV20-1 and TRBJ2-5; D is undetermined. V lost 3 bases and J 4 bases, leaving 12 bases between the germline ends. The CDR3 extends over 13 amino acids. CDR1 is DFQATT, CDR2 SNEGSKA, per germline (reference sequence).

This clonotype was observed many times. V is TRBV3-1 and J is TRBJ2-3, with TRBD2 as a possible D gene (6 bases). Between the trimmed V and J ends, which lost 0 bases and 2 bases, there was a span of 15 bases. The CDR3 has 17 amino acids. The germline V gene has CDR1 LGHDT and CDR2 YNNKEL (reference sequence). Written as DNA, the CDR3 is TGTGCCAGCAGCCAAGATGGAACTAGCAGGGTCACAGATACGCAGTATTTT. As protein: CASSQDGTSRVTDTQYF.

There are a few counts of this clonotype. The V gene is TRBV18, the J gene TRBJ2-1; TRBD1 is a possible D gene (5 bases). This CDR3 is built from 16 residues. Trimming stripped 1 base from V and 6 bases from J, with 16 bases between. The germline gives CDR1 KGHSH, CDR2 LQKENI. DNA for the CDR3: TGTGCCAGCTCACCACGGGTGCAGGGTTACTCCAATGAGCAGTTCTTC. Translated, it gives CASSPRVQGYSNEQFF.

This clonotype was observed a handful of times. The chain has TRBV9 and TRBJ2-3; TRBD2 matches at 16 bases. CDR1 SGDLS and CDR2 YYNGEE come from the germline V gene. The CDR3 covers 19 residues. The J segment lost 1 base and the V segment lost 0 bases, leaving 5 bases of the junction unmatched. The CDR3 DNA is TGTGCCAGCAGCGTAGGACCGGGACTAGCGGGGGGGCGCACAGATACGCAGTATTTT. It specifies CASSVGPGLAGGRTDTQYF.

This clonotype came up a few times. J is TRBJ2-3 and V is TRBV18; the match to TRBD2 covers 10 bases. Germline V lookup: CDR1 KGHSH, CDR2 LQKENI. There are 15 residues in the CDR3. The V and J ends lost 3 bases and 3 bases, in that order; junction bases with no gene match: 3. CDR3 in DNA: TGTGCCAGCTCACCGCAACTAGCGGGGACAGATACGCAGTATTTT. This translates into CASSPQLAGTDTQYF.

The chain is built from TRBV3-1 and TRBJ2-3, with a weak D call TRBD1 (6 bases). V was shortened by 2 bases and J by 4 bases, with 10 bases between the two germline ends. The CDR3 contains 14 residues. Germline lookup yields CDR1 LGHDT and CDR2 YNNKEL (reference sequence). CDR3 sequence reads: CASSQFPGADTQYF. CDR3 nucleotide sequence: TGTGCCAGCAGCCAATTCCCAGGGGCAGATACGCAGTATTTT.

This clonotype has more than one count but fewer than ten. The V and J genes are TRBV4-3 and TRBJ2-2; unclear D gene. Germline V lookup: CDR1 LGHNA, CDR2 YSLEER. V was clipped by 1 base and J by 8 bases, with 8 bases between them. The CDR3 consists of 13 residues. This CDR3 is CASSQAPAGELFF. CDR3 in DNA: TGCGCCAGCAGCCAAGCTCCAGCGGGGGAGCTGTTTTTT.

The rearrangement joins TRBV7-9 to TRBJ1-4, with 12 bases aligning to TRBD1. This CDR3 is 15 amino acids long. CDR1 SEHNR and CDR2 FQNEAQ come from the germline V gene (reference sequence). The ends lost 3 bases at V and 8 bases at J; junction bases unmatched: 4. CDR3 coding DNA: TGTGCCAGCAGCTTGGACGGGACAGGGGGCGAAAAACTGTTTTTT. Translation gives CASSLDGTGGEKLFF.

The chain uses TRBV4-1 and TRBJ1-2; tentative D call: TRBD1 (6 bases). Germline lookup yields CDR1 MGHRA and CDR2 YSYEKL. V gave up 6 bases and J gave up 3 bases, with 14 bases separating them. CDR3 length: 14 amino acids. This CDR3 reads CASRQQGRDYGYTF. In nucleotides, the CDR3 is TGCGCCAGCAGGCAACAGGGTCGGGACTATGGCTACACCTTC.

This clonotype showed up just a few times. The CDR3, as DNA: TGTGCCAGCAGTTACTCGAAACGGATGAACACTGAAGCTTTCTTT. Protein: CASSYSKRMNTEAFF. The gene calls are TRBV6-6 and TRBJ1-1; D uncertain. This CDR3 is 15 amino acids long. V was clipped by 0 bases and J by 0 bases, with 8 bases between them. Germline V gene sequence: CDR1 MNHNY, CDR2 SVGAGI (reference sequence).

V is TRBV3-1 and J is TRBJ2-7; D remains unclear. V lost 1 base to trimming and J lost 3 bases, with 13 bases between them. This CDR3 region has 15 residues. CDR1 LGHDT and CDR2 YNNKEL come from the germline V gene (reference sequence). The CDR3 loop is CASSQGKGLDYEQYF. The DNA for the CDR3 is TGTGCCAGCAGCCAAGGTAAGGGCTTGGACTACGAGCAGTACTTC.

The chain joins TRBV3-1 to TRBJ2-5, with TRBD2 matching over 9 bases. The ends lost 3 bases at V and 5 bases at J; junction bases unmatched: 7. The germline gives CDR1 LGHDT, CDR2 YNNKEL (reference sequence). The CDR3 totals 15 residues. The CDR3: CASSHKRGVWETQYF. As DNA, the CDR3 is TGTGCCAGCAGCCACAAGCGGGGGGTCTGGGAGACCCAGTACTTC.

The chain joins TRBV6-2 or TRBV6-3 to TRBJ1-5; TRBD1 matches 11 bases. The V gene's germline CDR1 is MNHEY and CDR2 SVGEGT. The CDR3 consists of 19 residues. The junction had 22 bases not matched to a gene; V was cut back by 4 bases and J by 11 bases. CDR3 coding DNA: TGTGCCAGCAGTTCTCGTCCCGGGACAGGGGGTGATGGTTTCCCCACCCAGCATTTT. Translating gives CASSSRPGTGGDGFPTQHF.